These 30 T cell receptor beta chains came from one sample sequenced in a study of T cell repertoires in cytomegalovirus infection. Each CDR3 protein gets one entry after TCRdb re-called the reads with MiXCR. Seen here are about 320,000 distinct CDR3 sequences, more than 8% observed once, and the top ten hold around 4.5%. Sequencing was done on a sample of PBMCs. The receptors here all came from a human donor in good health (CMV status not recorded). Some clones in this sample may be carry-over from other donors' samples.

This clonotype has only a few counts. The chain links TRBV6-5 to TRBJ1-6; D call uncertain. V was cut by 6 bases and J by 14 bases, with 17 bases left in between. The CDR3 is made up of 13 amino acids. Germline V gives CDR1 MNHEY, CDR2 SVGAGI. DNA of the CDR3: TGTGCCAGCAGCCCCGGCGGGTCAGCAACCCTCCACTTT. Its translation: CASSPGGSATLHF.

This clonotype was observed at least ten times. CDR3 sequence reads: CATSTGTSGNNEQFF. The CDR3 bases are TGTGCCACTTCCACCGGGACTAGCGGAAACAATGAGCAGTTCTTC. The chain couples TRBV12-3 or TRBV12-4 to TRBJ2-1, with TRBD2 identical over 11 bases. The ends lost 10 bases at V and 5 bases at J; junction bases unmatched: 10. The CDR3 contains 15 residues.

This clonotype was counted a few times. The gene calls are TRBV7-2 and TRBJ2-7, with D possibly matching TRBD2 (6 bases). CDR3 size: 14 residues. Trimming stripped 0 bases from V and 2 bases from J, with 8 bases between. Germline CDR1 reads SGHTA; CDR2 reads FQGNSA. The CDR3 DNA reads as TGTGCCAGCAGCTTAGCGGCTAGCGCCTACGAGCAGTACTTC. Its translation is CASSLAASAYEQYF.

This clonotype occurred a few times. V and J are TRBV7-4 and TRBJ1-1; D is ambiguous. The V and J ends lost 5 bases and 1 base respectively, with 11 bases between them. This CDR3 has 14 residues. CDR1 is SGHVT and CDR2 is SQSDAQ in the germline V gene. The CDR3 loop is CASSHLYQNTEAFF. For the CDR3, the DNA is TGTGCCAGCAGCCATTTGTACCAGAACACTGAAGCTTTCTTT.

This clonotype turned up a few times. CDR3 sequence reads: CASSLAGAGEKLFF. The CDR3 coding sequence is TGTGCCAGCAGCTTAGCAGGGGCGGGGGAAAAACTGTTTTTT. V usage is TRBV7-9 and J usage is TRBJ1-4; the D gene is possibly TRBD1 (5 bases). V was shortened by 0 bases and J by 8 bases, with 10 bases between the two germline ends. CDR3 size: 14 residues. Germline assignment: CDR1 SEHNR and CDR2 FQNEAQ (reference sequence). Full variable domain (outside the CDR3, taken from reference TRBV7-9 and TRBJ1-4): DTGVSQNPRHKITKRGQNVTFRCDPISEHNRLYWYRQTLGQGPEFLTYFQNEAQLEKSRLLSDRFSAERPKGSFSTLEIQRTEQGDSAMYLCASSLAGAGEKLFFGSGTQLSVL.

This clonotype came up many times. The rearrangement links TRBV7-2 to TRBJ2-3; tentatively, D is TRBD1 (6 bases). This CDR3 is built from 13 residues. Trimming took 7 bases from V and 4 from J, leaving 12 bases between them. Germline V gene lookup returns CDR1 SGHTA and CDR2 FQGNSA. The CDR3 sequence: CASNIQGSDTQYF. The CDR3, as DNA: TGTGCCAGCAATATCCAGGGGTCAGATACGCAGTATTTT.

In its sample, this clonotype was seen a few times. CDR3 residues: CASGTSNTEAFF. The CDR3 DNA reads as TGTGCCAGCGGCACCAGTAACACTGAAGCTTTCTTT. This sequence joins TRBV28 and TRBJ1-1; D unclear. CDR1 is MDHEN, CDR2 SYDVKM, per germline. Trimming removed 8 bases from V and 2 bases from J, with 9 bases in between. CDR3 length: 12 amino acids.

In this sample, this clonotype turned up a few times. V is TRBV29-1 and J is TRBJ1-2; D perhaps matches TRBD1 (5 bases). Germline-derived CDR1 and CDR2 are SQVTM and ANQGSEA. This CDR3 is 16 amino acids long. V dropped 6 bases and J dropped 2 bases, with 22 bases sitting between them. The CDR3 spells CSVGGSGRGTNYGYTF. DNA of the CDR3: TGCAGCGTGGGGGGATCGGGACGAGGGACGAACTATGGCTACACCTTC.

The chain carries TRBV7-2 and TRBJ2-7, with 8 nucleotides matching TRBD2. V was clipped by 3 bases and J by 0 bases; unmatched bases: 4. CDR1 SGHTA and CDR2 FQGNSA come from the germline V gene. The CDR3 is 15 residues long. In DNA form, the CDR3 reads TGTGCCAGCAGCTTTAGCGGGGTCAGCTCCTACGAGCAGTACTTC. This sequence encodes CASSFSGVSSYEQYF.

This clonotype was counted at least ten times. The CDR3 DNA is TGTGCCAGCAGCTTACAGCGGGGGAGCTCCTACGAGCAGTACTTC. Encoded protein: CASSLQRGSSYEQYF. V gene TRBV7-2 combines with J gene TRBJ2-7; TRBD2 aligns across 8 bases. Germline loops: CDR1 SGHTA, CDR2 FQGNSA. CDR3 size: 15 residues. Trimming removed 2 bases from V and 0 bases from J; junction bases left unmatched: 3.

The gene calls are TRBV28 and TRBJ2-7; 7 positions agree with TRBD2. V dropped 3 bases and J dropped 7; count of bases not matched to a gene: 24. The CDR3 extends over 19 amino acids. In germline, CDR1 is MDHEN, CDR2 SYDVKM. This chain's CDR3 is CASSLVRTGGREGLGEQYF. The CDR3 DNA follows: TGTGCCAGCAGTTTGGTCCGGACTGGCGGGAGAGAGGGGTTGGGGGAGCAGTACTTC.

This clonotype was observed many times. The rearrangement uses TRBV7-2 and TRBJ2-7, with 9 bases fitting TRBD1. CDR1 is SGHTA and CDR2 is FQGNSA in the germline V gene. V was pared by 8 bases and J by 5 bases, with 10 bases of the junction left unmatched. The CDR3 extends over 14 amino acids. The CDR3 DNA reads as TGTGCCAGCGCCCTACAGGGGGCACGGGACGAGCAGTACTTC. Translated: CASALQGARDEQYF.

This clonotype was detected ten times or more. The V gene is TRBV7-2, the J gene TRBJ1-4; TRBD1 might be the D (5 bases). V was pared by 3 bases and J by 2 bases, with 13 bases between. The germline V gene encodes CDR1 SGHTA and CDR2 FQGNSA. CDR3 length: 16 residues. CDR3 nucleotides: TGTGCCAGCAGCTTCAGGGTACATCCGACTAATGAAAAACTGTTTTTT. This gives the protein CASSFRVHPTNEKLFF.

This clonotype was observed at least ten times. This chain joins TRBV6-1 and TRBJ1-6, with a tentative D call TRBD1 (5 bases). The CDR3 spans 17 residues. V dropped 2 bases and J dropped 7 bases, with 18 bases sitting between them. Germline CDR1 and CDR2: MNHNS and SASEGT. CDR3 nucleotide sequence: TGTGCCAGCAGTGAAATTTGGGGGGGTTCGAACAATTCACCCCTCCACTTT. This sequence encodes CASSEIWGGSNNSPLHF.

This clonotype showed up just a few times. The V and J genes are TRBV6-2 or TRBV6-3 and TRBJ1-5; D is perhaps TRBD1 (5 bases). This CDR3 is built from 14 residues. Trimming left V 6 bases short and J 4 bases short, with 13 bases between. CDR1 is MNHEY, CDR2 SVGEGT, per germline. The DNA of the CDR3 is TGTGCCAGCAGCCACGGGGGACTAAATCAGCCCCAGCATTTT. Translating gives CASSHGGLNQPQHF.

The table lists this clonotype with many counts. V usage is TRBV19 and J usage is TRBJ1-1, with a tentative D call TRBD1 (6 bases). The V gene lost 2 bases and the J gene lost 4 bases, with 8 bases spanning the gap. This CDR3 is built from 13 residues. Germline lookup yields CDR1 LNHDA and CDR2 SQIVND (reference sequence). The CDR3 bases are TGTGCCAGTAGTATACAGGGGTTCACTGAAGCTTTCTTT. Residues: CASSIQGFTEAFF.

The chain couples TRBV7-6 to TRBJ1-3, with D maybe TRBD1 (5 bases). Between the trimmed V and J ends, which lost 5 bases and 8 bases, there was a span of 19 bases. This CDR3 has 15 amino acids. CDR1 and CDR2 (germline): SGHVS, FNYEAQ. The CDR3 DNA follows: TGTGCCAGCAGCCCCGTGAGACTGGCGGGGGACACCATATATTTT. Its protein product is CASSPVRLAGDTIYF.

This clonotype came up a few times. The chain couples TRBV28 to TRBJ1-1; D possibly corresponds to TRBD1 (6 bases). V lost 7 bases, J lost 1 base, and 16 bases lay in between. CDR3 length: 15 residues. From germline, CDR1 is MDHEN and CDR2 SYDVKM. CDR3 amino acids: CASNSRGGGNTEAFF. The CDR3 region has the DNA TGTGCCAGCAACAGTCGAGGGGGGGGGAACACTGAAGCTTTCTTT.

The CDR3 is CASSLAGGSPLHF. The CDR3 region has the DNA TGTGCCAGCAGTTTAGCGGGGGGCTCACCCCTCCACTTT. The chain recombines TRBV12-3 or TRBV12-4 with TRBJ1-6; possible D gene TRBD1, 6 bases. This CDR3 has 13 residues. Trimming removed 0 bases at V and 10 bases at J, with 7 bases between.

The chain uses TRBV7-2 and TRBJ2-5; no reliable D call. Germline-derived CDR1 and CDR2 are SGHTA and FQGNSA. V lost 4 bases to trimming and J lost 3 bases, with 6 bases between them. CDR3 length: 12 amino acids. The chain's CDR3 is CASSWKKETQYF. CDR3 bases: TGTGCCAGCAGCTGGAAAAAAGAGACCCAGTACTTC.

CDR3 region: CASSPQRQSYNEQFF. In DNA form, the CDR3 reads TGTGCCAGCAGCCCCCAACGCCAGAGCTACAATGAGCAGTTCTTC. The chain links TRBV7-9 to TRBJ2-1; D remains ambiguous. Trimming pared 5 bases from V and 3 bases from J, leaving 14 bases between. Germline lookup yields CDR1 SEHNR and CDR2 FQNEAQ (reference sequence). The CDR3 is made up of 15 amino acids.

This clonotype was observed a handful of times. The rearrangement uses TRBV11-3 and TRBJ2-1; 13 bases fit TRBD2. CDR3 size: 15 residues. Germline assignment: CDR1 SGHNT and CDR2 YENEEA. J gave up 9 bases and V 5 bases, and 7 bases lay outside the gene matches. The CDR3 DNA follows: TGTGCCAGCAGCGACGGACTAGCGGGAGACACTGAGCAGTTCTTC. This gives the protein CASSDGLAGDTEQFF. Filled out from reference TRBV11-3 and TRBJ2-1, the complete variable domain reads EAGVVQSPRYKIIEKKQPVAFWCNPISGHNTLYWYLQNLGQGPELLIRYENEEAVDDSQLPKDRFSAERLKGVDSTLKIQPAELGDSAVYLCASSDGLAGDTEQFFGPGTRLTVL.

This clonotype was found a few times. This CDR3 is CAWSVYMNTEAFF. Written as DNA, the CDR3 is TGTGCCTGGAGTGTATACATGAACACTGAAGCTTTCTTT. The rearrangement links TRBV30 to TRBJ1-1; D ambiguous. This CDR3 is 13 amino acids long. Germline V gives CDR1 GTSNPN, CDR2 SVGIG (reference sequence). V gave up 0 bases and J gave up 0 bases, with 5 bases separating them.

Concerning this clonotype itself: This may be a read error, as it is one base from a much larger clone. CDR3 DNA: TGTGCCAGCGGTTACCGAACAGATAGGGGGGACTATAGCAATCAGCCCCAGCATTTT. Encoded protein: CASGYRTDRGDYSNQPQHF. This chain links TRBV6-2 or TRBV6-3 with TRBJ1-5; tentatively, D is TRBD1 (6 bases). CDR1 is MNHEY and CDR2 is SVGEGT in the germline V gene. CDR3 length: 19 amino acids.

The CDR3 nucleotides are TGTGCCAGCAGCTTACAGTCTAGCGGGGATGAGCAGTTCTTC. It yields the protein CASSLQSSGDEQFF. This chain links TRBV7-8 with TRBJ2-1, with 9 bases aligning to TRBD2. The CDR3 length is 14 residues. Germline V gene lookup returns CDR1 SGHVS and CDR2 FQNEAQ. Trimming removed 2 bases from V and 8 bases from J; junction bases left unmatched: 4.

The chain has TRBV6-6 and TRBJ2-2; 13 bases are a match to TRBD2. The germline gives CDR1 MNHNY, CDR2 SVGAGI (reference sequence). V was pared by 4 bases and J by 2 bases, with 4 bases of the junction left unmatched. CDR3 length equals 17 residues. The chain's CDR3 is CASSLLAGGPNTGELFF. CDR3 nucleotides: TGTGCCAGCAGTTTACTAGCGGGAGGGCCTAACACCGGGGAGCTGTTTTTT.

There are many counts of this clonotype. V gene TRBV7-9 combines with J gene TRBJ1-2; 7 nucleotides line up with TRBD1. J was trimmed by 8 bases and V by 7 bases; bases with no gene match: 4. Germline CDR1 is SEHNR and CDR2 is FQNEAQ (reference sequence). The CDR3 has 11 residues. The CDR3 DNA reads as TGTGCCAGCAACCAAGGGGGCGGCTACACCTTC. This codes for CASNQGGGYTF.

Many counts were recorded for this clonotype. CDR3 DNA: TGCGCCAGCAGCCAAGAAGGGAACAGGGGTAATTCACCCCTCCACTTT. Its protein is CASSQEGNRGNSPLHF. The chain is built from TRBV4-3 and TRBJ1-6; 7 bases are a match to TRBD1. This CDR3 has 16 amino acids. Germline lookup yields CDR1 LGHNA and CDR2 YSLEER. V lost 0 bases and J lost 6; bases outside the gene matches: 5.

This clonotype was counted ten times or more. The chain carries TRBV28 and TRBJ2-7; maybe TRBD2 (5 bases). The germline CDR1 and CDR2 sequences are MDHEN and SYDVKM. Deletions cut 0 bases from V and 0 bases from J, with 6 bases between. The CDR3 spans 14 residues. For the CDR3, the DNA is TGTGCCAGCAGTTTATGGACTAACTCCTACGAGCAGTACTTC. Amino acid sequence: CASSLWTNSYEQYF.

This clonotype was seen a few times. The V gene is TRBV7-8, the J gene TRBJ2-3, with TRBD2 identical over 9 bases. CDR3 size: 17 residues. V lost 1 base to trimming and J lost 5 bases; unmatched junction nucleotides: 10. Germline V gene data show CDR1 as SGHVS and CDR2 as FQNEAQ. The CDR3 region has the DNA TGTGCCAGCAGCTTAGACCCCCCGGGACTAGCCCTAGATACGCAGTATTTT. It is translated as CASSLDPPGLALDTQYF.